The 7 T cell receptor beta chains reported below all come from one sample, sequenced in a study of control samples from healthy donors and cancer patients. Only in-frame clones appear in the TCRdb table, and some are missing; sequencing was by immunoSEQ multiplex PCR. The table shows around 74,000 clones, with almost 95% occurring only once. Specimen: blood. The receptors stem from a woman between 55 and 75 years old in good health.

V usage is TRBV10-1 and J usage is TRBJ2-7; either TRBD1 or TRBD2 may fit D (5 bases each). This CDR3 spans 13 amino acids. Germline CDR1 reads WNHNN; CDR2 reads SYGVQD (reference sequence). V was clipped by 6 bases and J by 4 bases, with 13 bases between them. CDR3 DNA: TGCGCCAGCAGCCCATCCGGGGCATACGAGCAGTACTTC. Its protein is CASSPSGAYEQYF.

The rearrangement links TRBV10-3 to TRBJ2-2; D is uncertain. The CDR3 consists of 13 residues. V lost 10 bases and J 4 bases, leaving 13 bases between the germline ends. CDR1 ENHRY and CDR2 SYGVKD come from the germline V gene. The CDR3 loop reads CATTPGSTGELFF. The CDR3 DNA sequence: TGTGCCACCACCCCCGGTAGCACCGGGGAGCTGTTTTTT.

The chain recombines TRBV24-1 with TRBJ1-5; 11 nucleotides line up with TRBD1. The V gene's germline CDR1 is KGHDR and CDR2 SFDVKD. V gave up 5 bases and J gave up 5 bases; unmatched junction bases: 10. The CDR3 covers 17 residues. The CDR3 region is CATSAFSGQGDDQPQHF. CDR3 bases: TGTGCCACCAGTGCTTTTTCGGGACAGGGGGACGATCAGCCCCAGCATTTT.

This clone came up once. The chain uses TRBV27 and TRBJ2-5; 8 bases match TRBD2. There are 15 residues in the CDR3. Germline assignment: CDR1 MNHEY and CDR2 SMNVEV (reference sequence). The ends lost 8 bases at V and 4 bases at J; junction bases unmatched: 12. Written as DNA, the CDR3 is TGTGCCAGCTCCGGGATCTCGGGAGGGGGAGAGACCCAGTACTTC. Protein: CASSGISGGGETQYF.

This clone was observed once. This chain uses TRBV6-1 with TRBJ1-6; TRBD1 matches at 10 bases. After removal of 4 bases from V and 7 bases from J, the junction contained 7 bases not matched to a gene. The CDR3 spans 16 residues. Germline CDR1 reads MNHNS; CDR2 reads SASEGT. In DNA, the CDR3 is TGTGCCAGCAGTGGATGGGACAGGGGAGGCAATTCACCCCTCCACTTT. Translating it yields CASSGWDRGGNSPLHF.

The chain combines TRBV14 with TRBJ2-1, with 14 nucleotides matching TRBD2. The germline V gene encodes CDR1 SGHDN and CDR2 FVKESK. V dropped 4 bases and J dropped 15; count of bases not matched to a gene: 8. There are 14 residues in the CDR3. CDR3 in DNA: TGTGCCAGCAGCCCACGACTAGCGGGAGGGCCAGGGTTCTTC. Amino acids: CASSPRLAGGPGFF.

This chain links TRBV2 with TRBJ2-7, with 7 positions matching TRBD1. The CDR3 is made up of 11 amino acids. V was clipped by 5 bases and J by 5 bases; unmatched bases: 0. Germline assignment: CDR1 SNHLY and CDR2 FYNNEI. This CDR3 is CASSTGDEQYF. The CDR3 DNA sequence: TGTGCCAGCAGTACAGGGGACGAGCAGTACTTC.